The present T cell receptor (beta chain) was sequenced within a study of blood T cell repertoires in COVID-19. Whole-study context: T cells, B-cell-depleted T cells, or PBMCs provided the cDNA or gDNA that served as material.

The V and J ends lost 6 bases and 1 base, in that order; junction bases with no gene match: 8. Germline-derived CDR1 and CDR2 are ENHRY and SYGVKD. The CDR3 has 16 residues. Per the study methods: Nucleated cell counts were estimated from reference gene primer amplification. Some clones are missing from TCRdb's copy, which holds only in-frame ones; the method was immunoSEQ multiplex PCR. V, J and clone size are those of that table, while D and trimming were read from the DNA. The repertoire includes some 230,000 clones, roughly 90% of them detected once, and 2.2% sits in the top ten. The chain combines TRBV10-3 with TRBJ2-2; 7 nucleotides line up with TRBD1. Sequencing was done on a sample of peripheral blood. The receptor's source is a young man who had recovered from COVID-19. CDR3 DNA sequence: TGTGCCATCAGGTCGGGGACAGACCAGAACACCGGGGAGCTGTTTTTT. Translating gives CAIRSGTDQNTGELFF.